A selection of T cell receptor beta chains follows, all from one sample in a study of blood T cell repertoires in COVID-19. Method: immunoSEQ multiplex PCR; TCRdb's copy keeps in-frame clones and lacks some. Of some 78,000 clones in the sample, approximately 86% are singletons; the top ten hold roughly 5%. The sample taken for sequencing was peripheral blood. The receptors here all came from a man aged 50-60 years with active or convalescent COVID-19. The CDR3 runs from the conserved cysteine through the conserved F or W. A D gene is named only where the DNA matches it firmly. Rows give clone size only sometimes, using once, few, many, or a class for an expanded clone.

DNA: TGTGCCAGCAGCTTGGGTCCGTATAATTCACCCCTCCACTTT
CDR3: CASSLGPYNSPLHF
size: few
J: TRBJ1-6
D: -
V: TRBV5-8

DNA: TGTGCCAGCAGCTTTGGGGGGGGGAGTACGGGTGTGGATGAGCAGTTCTTC
CDR3: CASSFGGGSTGVDEQFF
size: -
J: TRBJ2-1
D: TRBD2
V: TRBV7-8

DNA: TGCAGCGTTGCTGGGACAGGGGGTGGCTACGAGCAGTACTTC
CDR3: CSVAGTGGGYEQYF
size: -
J: TRBJ2-7
D: TRBD1
V: TRBV29-1

DNA: TGTGCCAGCAGCCTCTCAGGGGGCGATGAAAAACTGTTTTTT
CDR3: CASSLSGGDEKLFF
size: -
J: TRBJ1-4
D: TRBD1
V: TRBV7-9

DNA: TGTGCCAGTAGTATATGGACAGGGGGTGGCTACACCTTC
CDR3: CASSIWTGGGYTF
size: -
J: TRBJ1-2
D: TRBD1
V: TRBV19

DNA: TGTGCCAGCTCACCAACTAGCGGGGCCCCAGGGACCCAGTACTTC
CDR3: CASSPTSGAPGTQYF
size: -
J: TRBJ2-5
D: TRBD2
V: TRBV18

DNA: TGCGCCAGCAGCCCCCCGGGCAATGAGCAGTTCTTC
CDR3: CASSPPGNEQFF
size: -
J: TRBJ2-1
D: -
V: TRBV10-2

DNA: TGCGCCAGCAGCGTGACAGGGGGCCCTGAAAAACTGTTTTTT
CDR3: CASSVTGGPEKLFF
size: -
J: TRBJ1-4
D: TRBD1
V: TRBV5-1

DNA: TGCGCCAGCAGCTTGGAGTCAGTGAACACTGAAGCTTTCTTT
CDR3: CASSLESVNTEAFF
size: -
J: TRBJ1-1
D: -
V: TRBV5-1

DNA: TGTGCCAGCAGCGCGGGGAATCAGCCCCAGCATTTT
CDR3: CASSAGNQPQHF
size: few
J: TRBJ1-5
D: -
V: TRBV7-9

DNA: TGTGCCAGTAACGGACTGGCGAACACCGGGGAGCTGTTTTTT
CDR3: CASNGLANTGELFF
size: -
J: TRBJ2-2
D: -
V: TRBV19

DNA: TGTGCCACCAGCAGGGGACAGATCAGTACTAATGAAAAACTGTTTTTT
CDR3: CATSRGQISTNEKLFF
size: -
J: TRBJ1-4
D: TRBD1
V: TRBV15

DNA: TGTGCCAGCAGCTTGGTGGCGGGGAACTATGGCTACACCTTC
CDR3: CASSLVAGNYGYTF
size: -
J: TRBJ1-2
D: -
V: TRBV5-4

DNA: TGTGCCATCAGCGCCGGGACAGACCAAGAGACCCAGTACTTC
CDR3: CAISAGTDQETQYF
size: -
J: TRBJ2-5
D: TRBD1
V: TRBV10-3

DNA: TGTGCCAGCAGCTTAAACAGAGATAGCAATCAGCCCCAGCATTTT
CDR3: CASSLNRDSNQPQHF
size: -
J: TRBJ1-5
D: -
V: TRBV12-1

DNA: TGCGCCAGCAGCTCTAGCGCTGGGCTCATCACCGGGGAGCTGTTTTTT
CDR3: CASSSSAGLITGELFF
size: -
J: TRBJ2-2
D: -
V: TRBV4-3

DNA: TGTGCCAGCAGTGAAAGAGACTCTGGGGCCAACGTCCTGACTTTC
CDR3: CASSERDSGANVLTF
size: -
J: TRBJ2-6
D: -
V: TRBV2

DNA: TGTGCCAGCAGCGTAGATACTAGCGGGGTTGGCGGGGAGCTGTTTTTT
CDR3: CASSVDTSGVGGELFF
size: -
J: TRBJ2-2
D: TRBD2
V: TRBV9

DNA: TGTGCCAGCAGCCGAACTCGACAGGGTGAGAGCGAGCAGTACTTC
CDR3: CASSRTRQGESEQYF
size: -
J: TRBJ2-7
D: TRBD1
V: TRBV6-2/TRBV6-3

DNA: TGTGCCAGCAGGGACGGGGGGAACACTGAAGCTTTCTTT
CDR3: CASRDGGNTEAFF
size: -
J: TRBJ1-1
D: -
V: TRBV12-3/TRBV12-4

DNA: TGTGCCAGCAGTTACTCCGACAGGGCTCCGGAGACCCAGTACTTC
CDR3: CASSYSDRAPETQYF
size: -
J: TRBJ2-5
D: TRBD1
V: TRBV6-5

DNA: TGTGCCAGCAGGACAGGGGCTAATGAAAAACTGTTTTTT
CDR3: CASRTGANEKLFF
size: -
J: TRBJ1-4
D: TRBD1
V: TRBV27

DNA: TGTGCCAGCACCTCGGGGGGCGCGGGATCTGGGGCCAACGTCCTGACTTTC
CDR3: CASTSGGAGSGANVLTF
size: -
J: TRBJ2-6
D: -
V: TRBV28